The rows below give T cell receptor beta chains drawn from one sample of a study of radiotherapy plus CTLA-4 blockade in lung cancer. Profiled with immunoSEQ multiplex PCR; TCRdb holds only in-frame clones, not every one. Of approximately 110,000 clones listed, 81% are singletons. The starting material was peripheral blood, obtained from a patient treated with radiotherapy plus ipilimumab. These TCRs come from a human donor with non-small cell lung cancer that progressed on radiotherapy plus ipilimumab. Some clones in this sample may be carry-over from other donors' samples. CDR3s include the opening cysteine and the closing phenylalanine or tryptophan. A D gene is named only where the DNA matches it firmly. Size is stated for part of the rows, as once, few or many counts, or as a class when the clone is expanded.

clone_size	v_call	d_call	j_call	cdr3_aa	cdr3_nt
NA	TRBV9	NA	TRBJ2-2	CASSVGFSDHTGELFF	TGTGCCAGCAGCGTAGGATTTTCCGATCACACCGGGGAGCTGTTTTTT
NA	TRBV11-2	NA	TRBJ2-2	CASSLGWGWSTGELFF	TGTGCCAGCAGCTTAGGATGGGGGTGGTCCACCGGGGAGCTGTTTTTT
NA	TRBV2	NA	TRBJ1-6	CACVLSVDNSPLHF	TGTGCCTGCGTGCTTTCGGTCGATAATTCACCCCTCCACTTT
NA	TRBV7-2	NA	TRBJ1-1	CASSFSSGTEAFF	TGTGCCAGCAGCTTCTCCAGTGGAACTGAAGCTTTCTTT
NA	TRBV6-5	TRBD1	TRBJ1-5	CASSSDRDFQPQHF	TGTGCCAGCAGTTCCGACAGGGATTTTCAGCCCCAGCATTTT
NA	TRBV19	TRBD2	TRBJ2-1	CASQRIFSAGDDNEQFF	TGTGCCTCCCAAAGAATCTTCTCAGCGGGGGACGACAATGAGCAGTTCTTC
once	TRBV4-2	TRBD1	TRBJ2-7	CASSQNRDRPEQYF	TGTGCCAGCAGCCAGAACCGGGACAGGCCCGAGCAGTACTTC
NA	TRBV2	NA	TRBJ2-3	CASSETIGVSSGTDTQYF	TGTGCCAGCAGTGAAACCATAGGGGTCTCCTCAGGCACAGATACGCAGTATTTT
once	TRBV28	TRBD1	TRBJ1-1	CASNQGDSEAFF	TGTGCCAGCAACCAGGGGGACTCTGAAGCTTTCTTT
NA	TRBV5-6	TRBD1	TRBJ1-2	CASSGDRVHGYTF	TGTGCCAGCAGCGGGGACAGGGTCCATGGCTACACCTTC
few	TRBV7-2	NA	TRBJ1-6	CASRFRRLNSPLHF	TGTGCCAGCAGGTTCAGACGGCTAAATTCACCCCTCCACTTT
NA	TRBV4-3	NA	TRBJ2-3	CASSQWWADSSTDTQYF	TGCGCCAGCAGCCAATGGTGGGCGGACTCTAGCACAGATACGCAGTATTTT
NA	TRBV6-4	TRBD2	TRBJ2-3	CASSDSTSGGDTQYF	TGTGCCAGCAGTGACTCGACTAGCGGGGGAGATACGCAGTATTTT
NA	TRBV18	NA	TRBJ1-3	CASSPTGSGNTIYF	TGTGCCAGCTCACCCACAGGTTCTGGAAACACCATATATTTT
NA	TRBV6-4	TRBD2	TRBJ2-3	CASSSTSGGADTQYF	TGTGCCAGCAGTTCTACTAGCGGGGGGGCAGATACGCAGTATTTT